This T cell receptor beta chain derives from a study of cytomegalovirus exposure and HLA in healthy donors. Study-level information: The early release's HLA-typed donors yielded roughly 85 million unique TCRs.

Overall study results and limits: Later analysis demonstrated an association between a missense DCLRE1C variant and TCR beta V- and J-gene trimming. Several top significant clusters appeared, in a later analysis, to be linked to common viral pathogens. In a later analysis, at a false discovery rate of 0.05, roughly 17,000 TCR beta sequences matched HLA alleles.

The germline V gene encodes CDR1 SGHVS and CDR2 FQNEAQ. There are 15 residues in the CDR3. Trimming removed 3 bases from V and 7 bases from J; junction bases left unmatched: 9. PCR primers comprised 60 Vbeta and 13 Jbeta primers. Clones were sequenced by immunoSEQ multiplex PCR, and TCRdb holds only the in-frame ones, with some missing. The repertoire consists of about 160,000 clones, with approximately 81% occurring once and the leading ten covering around 1.5%. This clone was observed a handful of times. Antigen specificity is unknown. This TCR was recovered from a male donor in good health and CMV-seronegative. Sequenced: PBMCs. V and J are TRBV7-8 and TRBJ2-1; the match to TRBD2 covers 7 bases. This CDR3 is CASSFSLAEGNEQFF. The CDR3 DNA follows: TGTGCCAGCAGCTTTTCTCTAGCGGAAGGAAATGAGCAGTTCTTC.